These T cell receptor beta chains were read from a single sample in a study of cytomegalovirus exposure and HLA in healthy donors. Data came from immunoSEQ multiplex PCR; TCRdb stores just in-frame clones and leaves some out. The table has around 200,000 clones, around 75% seen once; the top ten hold about 5.7%. Sequencing used PBMCs. The receptors were sampled from a man aged 35-49 years in good health and CMV-seropositive. The CDR3 runs from the conserved cysteine through the conserved F or W. D genes are given only for firm matches. Clone size appears in some rows only: once, few, many, or a class for an expanded clone.

TRBV5-1	TRBD2	TRBJ2-1	.	TGCGCCAGCAGCTTGGCCTGGCCTAGCGGGGAGAGCTCCTACAATGAGCAGTTCTTC	CASSLAWPSGESSYNEQFF
TRBV7-8	.	TRBJ2-6	.	TGTGCCAGCAGCTCGTCCCCTGGGGCCAACGTCCTGACTTTC	CASSSSPGANVLTF
TRBV9	.	TRBJ1-5	.	TGTGCCAGCAGCGTAGGAGTTGAAAATCAGCCCCAGCATTTT	CASSVGVENQPQHF
TRBV29-1	.	TRBJ2-5	.	TGCAGCATCCGGAAGCCAGCGCAAGAGACCCAGTACTTC	CSIRKPAQETQYF
TRBV6-1	TRBD1	TRBJ1-2	few	TGTGCCAGCAGTGCACAACAGGGGGCGGACTATGGCTACACCTTC	CASSAQQGADYGYTF
TRBV6-6	TRBD1	TRBJ2-7	.	TGTGCCAGCAGCAAGACCGGGACAGGATACGAGCAGTACTTC	CASSKTGTGYEQYF
TRBV19	TRBD1	TRBJ1-2	.	TGTGCCAGTAGTTCCGACAGGGGATCCTTCTATGGCTACACCTTC	CASSSDRGSFYGYTF
TRBV11-3	TRBD2	TRBJ2-7	.	TGTGCCAGCAGCGTCGGGACTAGCGGATCCTACGAGCAGTACTTC	CASSVGTSGSYEQYF
TRBV11-2	TRBD2	TRBJ2-5	.	TGTGCCAGCAGCTTAGGCCAAGCGGGGGACCAAGAGACCCAGTACTTC	CASSLGQAGDQETQYF
TRBV30	.	TRBJ1-2	few	TGTGCCTGGAGGGTTGGGGCAGGACCTAACTATGGCTACACCTTC	CAWRVGAGPNYGYTF
TRBV7-2	.	TRBJ2-3	.	TGTGCCAGCAGTTTCCCTCCTGGGCGGGGTACTACAGATACGCAGTATTTT	CASSFPPGRGTTDTQYF
TRBV9	.	TRBJ1-1	.	TGTGCCAGCAGCGCACGGACAGCGAACACTGAAGCTTTCTTT	CASSARTANTEAFF
TRBV19	.	TRBJ2-7	.	TGTGCCAGTAGTACCGGGTCGGCTGGCTACGAGCAGTACTTC	CASSTGSAGYEQYF
TRBV9	TRBD1	TRBJ2-3	.	TGTGCCAGCAGCGGGGACAGGGTCCCAGATACGCAGTATTTT	CASSGDRVPDTQYF
TRBV10-3	.	TRBJ1-4	.	TGTGCCATCAGTGGTCAGGCCTCTAATGAAAAACTGTTTTTT	CAISGQASNEKLFF
TRBV6-6	TRBD1	TRBJ1-2	.	TGTGCCAGCAGTTACCCCACAGGGGGTGGCTACACCTTC	CASSYPTGGGYTF
TRBV4-3	TRBD1	TRBJ1-2	once	TGCGCCAGCAGACCGGGACAGGGGAATGGCTACACCTTC	CASRPGQGNGYTF
TRBV30	.	TRBJ1-1	.	TGTGCCTGGACCCCTCCCGGTGGGAACACTGAAGCTTTCTTT	CAWTPPGGNTEAFF
TRBV5-6	.	TRBJ1-1	.	TGTGCCAGCAGCTCAGATACGAACACTGAAGCTTTCTTT	CASSSDTNTEAFF
TRBV29-1	.	TRBJ1-4	.	TGCAGCGTCCGACATCCAACTAATGAAAAACTGTTTTTT	CSVRHPTNEKLFF
TRBV18	.	TRBJ2-7	.	TGTGCCAGCTCACATCCGGGACATCTCCTTGGACGCTCCTACGAGCAGTACTTC	CASSHPGHLLGRSYEQYF
TRBV7-9	.	TRBJ2-5	.	TGTGCCAGCAGCCCATCGACCCAGTACTTC	CASSPSTQYF
TRBV19	TRBD1	TRBJ1-5	few	TGTGCCCGCCAGGACAGGGTTCGATATAGCAATCAGCCCCAGCATTTT	CARQDRVRYSNQPQHF
TRBV5-1	.	TRBJ2-5	.	TGCGCCAGCAGCTTGGAAACAGGGGAGACCCAGTACTTC	CASSLETGETQYF
TRBV19	TRBD1	TRBJ2-7	few	TGTGCCAGTAGCACTCAATTAGGGGGCCTCGAGCAGTACTTC	CASSTQLGGLEQYF